This T cell receptor (beta chain) came from a study of blood T cells in healthy people across ages (dated by TCRdb to the mid-2010s). In the study overall: In model experiments, template switching captured roughly one uniquely barcoded TCR beta cDNA molecule for every two T cells. Donors of different ages were randomly distributed across sequencing lanes to avoid experimental bias. Using the same blood draw, the study looked at two additional independent replicas of 1 million unique cDNA reads for two donors, one aged 18 to 30 and the other aged 80 or older. Using deep sequencing normalized with unique cDNA molecular identifiers, the study measured how TCR beta repertoire diversity changes with age. Donors were grouped into four age groups: young (average roughly 15 years), middle-aged (approximately 41), aged (around 56) and long-lived (82).

In this sample, this clonotype turned up a few times. Its antigen target is currently unknown. The input lacks base qualities; no much larger clone sits a single base away. Trimming takes 0 bases off V and 7 bases off J; junction bases not matched to a gene: 11. According to the germline V gene, CDR1 reads SGHTA and CDR2 reads FQGNSA. From cysteine to phenylalanine, the CDR3 is 17 amino acids long. The sequence is cut down to CDR3 DNA, 51 bases in frame from base 1. Systemically healthy Caucasian individuals from Russia, 39 in total and aged about 6 to 90 years, were included as donors. About 10 milliliters of peripheral blood were drawn from each donor into EDTA-treated Vacutainer tubes. Ficoll-Paque density-gradient centrifugation was used to isolate PBMCs, with at least 6.5 million per sample. Trizol reagent was used to extract total RNA from the PBMCs, yielding at least 5.5 micrograms per sample. For every donor, an aliquot of PBMCs went through flow cytometry to measure the percentages of naive CD45RAhigh/CD27high T cells.

Receptors were amplified or captured by 5' RACE. The instrument was an Illumina HiSeq 2500. A second PCR of 7 to 11 cycles was performed with a sample-barcoded 5' primer and a J-beta primer mix. A unique molecular identifier was introduced onto each TCR beta cDNA molecule by a template-switch 5' adaptor carrying 12 random nucleotides. At least 2.5 million CDR3-containing paired-end reads were obtained from each sample. All of the RNA was converted into first-strand cDNA using the Mint cDNA synthesis kit, with a TRBC-specific oligonucleotide serving as the primer. Following uracil-DNA glycosylase treatment, all cDNA underwent a first 18-cycle PCR with the universal primers M1SS and BC2_uni_R. Regarding the original processing steps: Normalization of each sample was performed by random selection of 1 million high-quality reads, each carrying a distinct molecular identifier. Instead of being binned into consensus sequences, reads that shared molecular identifiers were thrown out. CDR3 identification, clonotype clustering and error correction used MiTCR with a Q25 quality threshold and the strictest error-elimination algorithm. A nonparametric unseen species model with Euler transformation was used to estimate a lower bound on total TCR beta diversity. TCRdb trimmed public reads at Q25 via fastp, called clones via MiXCR and kept in-frame beta chains. Rows matching on CDR3 protein sequence are summarized as one entry with the most common DNA and genes. None of the V and J calls come from the authors' own analysis; TCRdb made them. The sample table records 550,000 to 700,000 distinct CDR3 sequences; roughly a quarter of these occur just once. Together, the top ten hold under 20% of the sample.

Points the paper makes about the study in general: Observed TCR beta diversity correlated strongly with the percentage of naive T cells measured by flow cytometry. As age increased, observed TCR beta diversity per million T cells dropped in a roughly linear way, and a significant reduction was already evident by age 40. Because profiling used bulk unsorted PBMCs, naive and antigen-experienced compartments could not be compared conclusively. Because donor CMV infection status was unknown, age-related changes in expanded clonotypes were potentially confounded. Total diversity estimates from one million sequenced T cells were considered lower bounds and underestimates. The long-lived group showed more naive CD4+ T cells, fewer expanded clones and increased TCR diversity than the aged group, suggesting age selection.

The sample taken for sequencing was blood. The clonotype originates from a woman in her 70s in good health. The rearrangement joined TRBV7-2 to TRBJ2-5; the junction holds 10 bases that match TRBD2. The DNA sequence is given as TGTGCCAGCAGCTTAGCGAATAGCGGGGGGTCTCAGGGGACCCAGTACTTC. It encodes CASSLANSGGSQGTQYF.